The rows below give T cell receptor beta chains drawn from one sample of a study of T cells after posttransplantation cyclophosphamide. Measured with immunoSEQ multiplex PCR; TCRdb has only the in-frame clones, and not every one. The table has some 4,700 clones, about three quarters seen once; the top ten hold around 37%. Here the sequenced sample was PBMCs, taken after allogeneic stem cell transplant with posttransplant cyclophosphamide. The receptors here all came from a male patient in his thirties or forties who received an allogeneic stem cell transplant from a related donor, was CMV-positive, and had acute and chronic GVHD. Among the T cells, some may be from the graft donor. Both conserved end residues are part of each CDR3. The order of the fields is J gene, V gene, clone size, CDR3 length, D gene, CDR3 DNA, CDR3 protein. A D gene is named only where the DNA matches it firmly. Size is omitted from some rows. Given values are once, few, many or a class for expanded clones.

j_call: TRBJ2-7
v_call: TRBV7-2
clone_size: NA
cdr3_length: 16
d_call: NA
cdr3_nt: TGTGCCAGCAGCTTGGCCCTGCTGGGGGCAGGATACGAGCAGTACTTC
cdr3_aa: CASSLALLGAGYEQYF

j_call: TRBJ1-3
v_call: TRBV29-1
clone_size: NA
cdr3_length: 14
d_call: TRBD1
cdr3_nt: TGCAGCGTTGATCAGGGGGTTTCTGGAAACACCATATATTTT
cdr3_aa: CSVDQGVSGNTIYF

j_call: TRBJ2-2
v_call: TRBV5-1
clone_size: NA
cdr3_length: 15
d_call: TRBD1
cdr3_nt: TGCGCCAGCACCAACGGACAGGGGGGAACCGGGGAGCTGTTTTTT
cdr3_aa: CASTNGQGGTGELFF

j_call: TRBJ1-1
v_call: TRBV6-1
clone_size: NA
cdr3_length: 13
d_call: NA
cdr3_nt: TGTGCCAGCAGTGAATTAGGGAGGACTGAAGCTTTCTTT
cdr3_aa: CASSELGRTEAFF

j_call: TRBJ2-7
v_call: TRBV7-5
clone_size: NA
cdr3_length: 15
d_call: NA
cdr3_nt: TGTGTCAGAAGAAGGGACAGGAAAAGCTCCTACGAGCAGTACTTC
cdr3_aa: CVRRRDRKSSYEQYF

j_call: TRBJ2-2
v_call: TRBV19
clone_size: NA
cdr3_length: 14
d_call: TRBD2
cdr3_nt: TGTGCCAGTAGTTGGGAGGGTCAGCCCGGGGAGCTGTTTTTT
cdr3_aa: CASSWEGQPGELFF

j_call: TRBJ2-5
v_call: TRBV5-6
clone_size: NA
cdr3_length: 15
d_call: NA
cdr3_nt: TGTGCCAGCAGCTCCCACCTGGACTACCAAGAGACCCAGTACTTC
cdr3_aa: CASSSHLDYQETQYF

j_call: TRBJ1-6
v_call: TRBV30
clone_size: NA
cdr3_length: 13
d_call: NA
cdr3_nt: TGTGCCTGGAGTAGCCGCGGAGGGTCACCCCTCCACTTT
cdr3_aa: CAWSSRGGSPLHF

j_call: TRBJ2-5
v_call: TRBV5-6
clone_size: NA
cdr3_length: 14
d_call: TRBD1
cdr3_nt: TGTGCCAGCAGGGCCCGTGGACAGGGCTCGACCCAGTACTTC
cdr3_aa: CASRARGQGSTQYF

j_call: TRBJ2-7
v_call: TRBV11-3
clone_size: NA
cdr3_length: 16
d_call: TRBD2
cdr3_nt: TGTGCCAGCCCACAAGACGAGGGGCGGGAGGGTCCCGAGCAGTACTTC
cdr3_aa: CASPQDEGREGPEQYF

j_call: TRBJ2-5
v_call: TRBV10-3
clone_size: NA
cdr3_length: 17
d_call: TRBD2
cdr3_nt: TGTGCCATCAGTCCCGGGACTAGCGGGAGTAAGCAAGAGACCCAGTACTTC
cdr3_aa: CAISPGTSGSKQETQYF

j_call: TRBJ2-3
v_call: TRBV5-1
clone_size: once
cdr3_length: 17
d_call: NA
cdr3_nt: TGCGCCAGCAGCTTGGGATTTAGCCCGCGGGGCTCAGATACGCAGTATTTT
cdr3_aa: CASSLGFSPRGSDTQYF

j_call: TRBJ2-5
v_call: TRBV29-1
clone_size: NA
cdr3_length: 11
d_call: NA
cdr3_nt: TGCAGCGCCACTTCTCCAGGGACCCAGTACTTC
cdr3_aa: CSATSPGTQYF

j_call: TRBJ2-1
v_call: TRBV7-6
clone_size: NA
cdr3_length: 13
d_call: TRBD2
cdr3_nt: TGTGCCAGCAGTCGAGCGGGGGGAGATAGTGGGTTCTTC
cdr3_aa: CASSRAGGDSGFF

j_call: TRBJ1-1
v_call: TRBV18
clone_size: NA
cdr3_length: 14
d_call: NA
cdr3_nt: TGTGCCAGCTCACCACCGAGGGGGTTCACTGAAGCTTTCTTT
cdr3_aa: CASSPPRGFTEAFF

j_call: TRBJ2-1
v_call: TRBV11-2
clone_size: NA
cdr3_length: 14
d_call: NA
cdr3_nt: TGTGCCAGCAGCTTGATCCGGACTTTTAATGAGCAGTTCTTC
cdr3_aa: CASSLIRTFNEQFF

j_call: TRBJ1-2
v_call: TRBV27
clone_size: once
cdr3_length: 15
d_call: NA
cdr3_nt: TGTGCCAGCAGTGCAACCGGGGACACTCGGTGGGGCTACACCTTC
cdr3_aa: CASSATGDTRWGYTF

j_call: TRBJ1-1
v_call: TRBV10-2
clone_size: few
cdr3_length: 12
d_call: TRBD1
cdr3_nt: TGCGCCAGCAGCCAGGACAGGGGTGAAGCTTTCTTT
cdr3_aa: CASSQDRGEAFF

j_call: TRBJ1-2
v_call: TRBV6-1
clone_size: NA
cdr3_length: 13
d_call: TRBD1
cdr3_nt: TGTGCCAGCAGTCTGGACAGGGGCTATGGCTACACCTTC
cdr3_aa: CASSLDRGYGYTF

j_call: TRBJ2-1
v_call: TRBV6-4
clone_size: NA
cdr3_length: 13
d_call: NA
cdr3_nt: TGTGCCAGCAGTGTCCAGGGGGGCGATGAGCAGTTCTTC
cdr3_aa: CASSVQGGDEQFF

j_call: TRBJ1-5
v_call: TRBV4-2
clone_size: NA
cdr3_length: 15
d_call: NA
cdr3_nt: TGTGCCAGCAGCCAAGATGGTACAGTTAATCAGCCCCAGCATTTT
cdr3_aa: CASSQDGTVNQPQHF

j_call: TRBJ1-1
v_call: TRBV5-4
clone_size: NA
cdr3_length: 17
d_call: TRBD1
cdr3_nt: TGTGCCAGCAGCCGGGGGACGAGGGACAGGGGATTTCGAGAAGCTTTCTTT
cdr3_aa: CASSRGTRDRGFREAFF

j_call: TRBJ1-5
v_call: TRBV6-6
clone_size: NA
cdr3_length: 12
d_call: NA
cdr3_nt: TGTGCCAGCAGGGGTAGCGATCAGCCCCAGCATTTT
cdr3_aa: CASRGSDQPQHF

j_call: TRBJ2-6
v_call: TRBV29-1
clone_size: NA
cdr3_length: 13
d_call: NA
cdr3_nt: TGCAGCGTTGATCACTCTGGGGCCAACGTCCTGACTTTC
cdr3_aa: CSVDHSGANVLTF

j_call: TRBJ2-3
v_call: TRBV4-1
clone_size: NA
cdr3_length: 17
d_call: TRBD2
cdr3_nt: TGCGCCAGCAGCCAAGATGGGGGGGGTCGGTACGGGGATACGCAGTATTTT
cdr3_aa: CASSQDGGGRYGDTQYF

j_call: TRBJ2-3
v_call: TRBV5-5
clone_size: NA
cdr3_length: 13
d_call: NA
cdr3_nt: TGTGCCAGCAGCTTGGCCGCGAGGGATACGCAGTATTTT
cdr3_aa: CASSLAARDTQYF

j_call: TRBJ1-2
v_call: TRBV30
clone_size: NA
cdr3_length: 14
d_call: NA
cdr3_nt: TGTGCCTGGAGTCTCACGGAGATTAGAATTGGCTACACCTTC
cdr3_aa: CAWSLTEIRIGYTF

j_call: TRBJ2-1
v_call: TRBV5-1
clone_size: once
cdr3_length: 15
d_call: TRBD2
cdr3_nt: TGCGCCAGCAGCTTGGACGGGAGGAGTGGCGGTGAGCAGTTCTTC
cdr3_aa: CASSLDGRSGGEQFF

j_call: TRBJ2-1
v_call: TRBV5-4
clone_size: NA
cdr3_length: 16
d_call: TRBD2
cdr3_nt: TGTGCCAGCGGGGTCGGATTAAGGGAGGGCCTCTATGAGCAGTTCTTC
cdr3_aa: CASGVGLREGLYEQFF

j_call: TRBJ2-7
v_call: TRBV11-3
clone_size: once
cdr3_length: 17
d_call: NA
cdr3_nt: TGTGCCAGCAGCCTAGTCTCGGGGCAGGGGAGCTCCTACGAGCAGTACTTC
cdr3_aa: CASSLVSGQGSSYEQYF

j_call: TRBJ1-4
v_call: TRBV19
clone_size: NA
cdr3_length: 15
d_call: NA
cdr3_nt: TGTGCCAGTAGTATGCAGGGGAGTGGTAATGAAAAACTGTTTTTT
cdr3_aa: CASSMQGSGNEKLFF

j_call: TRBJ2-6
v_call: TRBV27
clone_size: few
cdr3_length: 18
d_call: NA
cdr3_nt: TGTGCCAGCAGTTTCCTGTGGCAGGGTAACTCTGGGGCCAACGTCCTGACTTTC
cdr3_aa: CASSFLWQGNSGANVLTF

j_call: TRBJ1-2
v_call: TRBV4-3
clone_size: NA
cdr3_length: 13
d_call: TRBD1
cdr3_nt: TGCGCCAGCAGCCTCCAGGGGGCGCGCGGCTACACCTTC
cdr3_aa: CASSLQGARGYTF

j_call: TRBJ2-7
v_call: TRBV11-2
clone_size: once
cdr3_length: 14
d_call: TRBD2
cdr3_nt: TGTGCCAGCAGCTTAGGCGGGAGTAGTTACGAGCAGTACTTC
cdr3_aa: CASSLGGSSYEQYF

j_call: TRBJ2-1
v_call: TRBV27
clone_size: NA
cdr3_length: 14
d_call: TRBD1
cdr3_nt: TGTGCCAGCAGGGGGACAGGGGGCGGGAATGAGCAGTTCTTC
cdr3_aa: CASRGTGGGNEQFF

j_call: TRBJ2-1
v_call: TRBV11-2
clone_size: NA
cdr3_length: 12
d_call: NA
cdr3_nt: TGTGCCAGCAGCTTAGTGCTCCTAGAGCAGTTCTTC
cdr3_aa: CASSLVLLEQFF

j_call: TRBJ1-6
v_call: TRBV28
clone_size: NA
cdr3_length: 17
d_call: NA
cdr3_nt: TGTGCCAGCAGTTTATTCAAGAGGGTCGGGGAAAATTCACCCCTCCACTTT
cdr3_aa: CASSLFKRVGENSPLHF

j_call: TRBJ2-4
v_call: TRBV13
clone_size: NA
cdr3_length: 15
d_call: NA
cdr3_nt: TGTGCCAGCACCCCGATATCAGGGTCTAAAAACATTCAGTACTTC
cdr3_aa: CASTPISGSKNIQYF

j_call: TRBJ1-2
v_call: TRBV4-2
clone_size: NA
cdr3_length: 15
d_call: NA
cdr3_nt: TGTGCCAGCAGCCAAGATAGGACAGTTGATCATGGCTACACCTTC
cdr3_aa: CASSQDRTVDHGYTF

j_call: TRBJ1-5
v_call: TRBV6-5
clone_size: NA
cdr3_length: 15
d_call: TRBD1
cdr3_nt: TGTGCCAGCAGTTACTCGACAGGGCCCAATCAGCCCCAGCATTTT
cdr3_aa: CASSYSTGPNQPQHF

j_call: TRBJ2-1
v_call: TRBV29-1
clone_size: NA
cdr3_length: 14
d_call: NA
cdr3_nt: TGCAGCGTTCGAAGACTGGCCTCCTACAATGAGCAGTTCTTC
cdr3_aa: CSVRRLASYNEQFF

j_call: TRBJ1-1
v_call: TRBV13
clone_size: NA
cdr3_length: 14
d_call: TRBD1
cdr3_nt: TGTGCCAGCAGCCATACAGGGGGCTTGGCTGAAGCTTTCTTT
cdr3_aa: CASSHTGGLAEAFF

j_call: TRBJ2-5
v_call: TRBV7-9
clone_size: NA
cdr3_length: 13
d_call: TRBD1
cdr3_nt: TGTGCCAGCAGCGACGGACAGGGAGAGACCCAGTACTTC
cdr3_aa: CASSDGQGETQYF

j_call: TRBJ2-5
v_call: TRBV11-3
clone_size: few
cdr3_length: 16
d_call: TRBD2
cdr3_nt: TGTGCCAGCAGCCCGGGGACTAGCCGAACGGAAGAGACCCAGTACTTC
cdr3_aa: CASSPGTSRTEETQYF

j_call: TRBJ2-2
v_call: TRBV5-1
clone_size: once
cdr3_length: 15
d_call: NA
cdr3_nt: TGCGCCAGCAGCCCCTCGACAGTAAACACCGGGGAGCTGTTTTTT
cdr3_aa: CASSPSTVNTGELFF

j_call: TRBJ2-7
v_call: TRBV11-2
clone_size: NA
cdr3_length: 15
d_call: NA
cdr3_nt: TGTGCCAGCAGCTTAGGCGGCGTAAGCTCCTACGAGCAGTACTTC
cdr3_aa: CASSLGGVSSYEQYF

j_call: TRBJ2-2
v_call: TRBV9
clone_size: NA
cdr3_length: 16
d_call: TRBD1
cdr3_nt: TGTGCCAGCAGCACATGGGACAGGGCGGGCACCGGGGAGCTGTTTTTT
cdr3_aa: CASSTWDRAGTGELFF

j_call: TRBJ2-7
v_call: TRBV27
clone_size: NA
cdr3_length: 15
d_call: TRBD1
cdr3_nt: TGTGCCAGCACACAAAGACAGGGGATCACCTACGAGCAGTACTTC
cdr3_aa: CASTQRQGITYEQYF

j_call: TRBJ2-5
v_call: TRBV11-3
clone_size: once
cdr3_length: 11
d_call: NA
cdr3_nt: TGTGCCAGCAGCTTCGAGGAGACCCAGTACTTC
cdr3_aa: CASSFEETQYF

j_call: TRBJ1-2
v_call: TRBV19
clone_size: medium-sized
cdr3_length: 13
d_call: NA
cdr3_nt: TGTGCCAGTAGACCAGGACTGAACTATGGCTACACCTTC
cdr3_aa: CASRPGLNYGYTF

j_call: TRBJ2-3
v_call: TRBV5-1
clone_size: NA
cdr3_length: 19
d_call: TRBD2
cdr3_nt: TGCGCCAGCAGCTTGGGGATTAGCGGGAGCCCGTTGAGCACAGATACGCAGTATTTT
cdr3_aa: CASSLGISGSPLSTDTQYF

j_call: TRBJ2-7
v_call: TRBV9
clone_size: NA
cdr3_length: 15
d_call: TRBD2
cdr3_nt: TGTGCCAGCAGCGTAGGTCTAGCGGGAAATGCCGAGCAGTACTTC
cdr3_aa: CASSVGLAGNAEQYF